Below, 14 T cell receptor beta chains from the same sample are listed, as sequenced in a study of blood T cell repertoires in COVID-19. Produced via immunoSEQ multiplex PCR; TCRdb's table is partial and in-frame only. Of nearly 200,000 clones listed, approximately 84% are singletons. Sequenced input: peripheral blood. The receptors derive from a woman in her seventies with active or convalescent COVID-19.

Only one count was recorded for this clone. The chain is built from TRBV7-9 and TRBJ2-7; the match to TRBD2 covers 8 bases. The length of the CDR3 is 15 residues. Trimming cost V 3 bases and J 5 bases; bases outside gene matches: 9. The germline V gene encodes CDR1 SEHNR and CDR2 FQNEAQ (reference sequence). The DNA of the CDR3 is TGTGCCAGCAGCTTGGTGCCCGGGACTAGACACGAGCAGTACTTC. Its translation is CASSLVPGTRHEQYF.

The chain employs TRBV11-2 and TRBJ2-5; 8 bases are a match to TRBD2. The V gene's germline CDR1 is SGHAT and CDR2 FQNNGV. Trimming removed 6 bases from V and 3 bases from J; junction bases left unmatched: 6. The CDR3 is made up of 14 amino acids. This CDR3 is CASRSPGLEETQYF. For the CDR3, the DNA is TGTGCCAGCAGATCGCCGGGACTAGAAGAGACCCAGTACTTC.

The chain is built from TRBV6-6 and TRBJ1-4, with D possibly being TRBD1 (6 bases). Trimming removed 2 bases from V and 5 bases from J, with 6 bases in between. This CDR3 contains 13 residues. The germline CDR1 and CDR2 sequences are MNHNY and SVGAGI (reference sequence). CDR3 loop: CASSYRGNEKLFF. CDR3 DNA: TGTGCCAGCAGTTACAGGGGGAATGAAAAACTGTTTTTT.

With respect to this clone: Other DNA sequences in the sample encode the same CDR3. The rearrangement joins TRBV5-1 to TRBJ2-7; maybe TRBD2 (5 bases). The ends were cut back, 1 base at V and 4 bases at J, with 9 bases in the middle. The germline V gene encodes CDR1 SGHRS and CDR2 YFSETQ. The CDR3 length is 13 residues. The DNA of the CDR3 is TGCGCCAGCAGCTTGTCGGCGGGTTACGAGCAGTACTTC. This encodes CASSLSAGYEQYF.

The chain is built from TRBV15 and TRBJ1-2, with TRBD1 matching 7 bases. The CDR3 spans 16 residues. V dropped 0 bases and J dropped 4; count of bases not matched to a gene: 8. CDR1 is LNHNV and CDR2 is YYDKDF in the germline V gene (reference sequence). CDR3 loop: CATSRERTGPSYGYTF. The CDR3 DNA follows: TGTGCCACCAGCAGAGAGAGGACAGGACCGTCCTATGGCTACACCTTC.

The J gene is TRBJ1-5, the V gene TRBV14, with unresolved D. In germline, CDR1 is SGHDN, CDR2 FVKESK. Between the trimmed V and J ends, which lost 1 base and 7 bases, there was a span of 8 bases. This CDR3 is built from 13 residues. The CDR3: CASSQAHYQPQHF. In nucleotides, the CDR3 is TGTGCCAGCAGCCAAGCCCACTACCAGCCCCAGCATTTT.

This clone has a handful of counts. The chain recombines TRBV15 with TRBJ2-1, with 10 bases fitting TRBD2. Trimming removed 5 bases from V and 3 bases from J; junction bases left unmatched: 4. Germline V CDR1 and CDR2: LNHNV, YYDKDF (reference sequence). The CDR3 spans 15 residues. The CDR3 is CATSSGLAYYNEQFF. The CDR3, as DNA: TGTGCCACCAGCTCGGGACTAGCGTACTACAATGAGCAGTTCTTC. The full variable domain, with the rest looked up from reference TRBV15 and TRBJ2-1, is DAMVIQNPRYQVTQFGKPVTLSCSQTLNHNVMYWYQQKSSQAPKLLFHYYDKDFNNEADTPDNFQSRRPNTSFCFLDIRSPGLGDTAMYLCATSSGLAYYNEQFFGPGTRLTVL.

This clone has just a few counts. This chain uses TRBV14 with TRBJ2-7, with a weak D call TRBD1 (5 bases). Germline CDR1 and CDR2: SGHDN and FVKESK. The CDR3 spans 14 residues. V was trimmed by 10 bases and J by 5 bases, leaving 21 bases between them. CDR3: CAKLCSGLSHEQYF. The CDR3 DNA reads TGTGCCAAACTTTGTTCAGGGCTTTCCCACGAGCAGTACTTC.

The chain carries TRBV27 and TRBJ2-7, with 7 bases matching TRBD1. This CDR3 has 17 amino acids. The J segment lost 3 bases and the V segment lost 3 bases, leaving 14 bases of the junction unmatched. From germline, CDR1 is MNHEY and CDR2 SMNVEV (reference sequence). The CDR3 coding sequence is TGTGCCAGCAGTTTGCGTCGGGACAGCCAAAAGGACTACGAGCAGTACTTC. It is translated as CASSLRRDSQKDYEQYF.

Only one count was recorded for this clone. This chain uses TRBV28 with TRBJ2-7; 9 nucleotides line up with TRBD2. V shed 8 bases and J 2 bases; nucleotides not matched to a gene: 10. This CDR3 region has 15 residues. In germline, CDR1 is MDHEN, CDR2 SYDVKM. The CDR3 DNA is TGTGCCAGCCCACCCCGACTAGCGGTTACCTACGAGCAGTACTTC. Its translation is CASPPRLAVTYEQYF.

This chain joins TRBV5-1 and TRBJ2-3, with TRBD2 matching over 12 bases. The V segment lost 7 bases and the J segment 5 bases; nucleotides outside the gene matches: 2. The CDR3 is made up of 13 amino acids. CDR1 is SGHRS and CDR2 is YFSETQ in the germline V gene. The CDR3 DNA follows: TGCGCCAGCGCACTAGCGGGAGGAGATACGCAGTATTTT. Amino acids: CASALAGGDTQYF.

The V gene is TRBV5-1, the J gene TRBJ1-5; perhaps TRBD1 as D (6 bases). Trimming left V 4 bases short and J 7 bases short, with 18 bases between. Germline assignment: CDR1 SGHRS and CDR2 YFSETQ. This CDR3 has 15 amino acids. DNA for the CDR3: TGCGCCAGCAGCCCCGGGGGGCAGGGAGGCCAGCCCCAGCATTTT. Encoded protein: CASSPGGQGGQPQHF.

The chain is built from TRBV7-8 and TRBJ1-2, with 7 bases fitting TRBD1. Losses at the gene ends were 4 bases for V and 3 bases for J; bases not matched to a gene: 5. Per the germline V gene, CDR1 is SGHVS and CDR2 is FQNEAQ. The CDR3 loop spans 14 amino acids. In nucleotides, the CDR3 is TGTGCCAGCAGCTACAATACAGGGGACTATGGCTACACCTTC. Translated, it gives CASSYNTGDYGYTF.

This chain uses TRBV28 with TRBJ1-4; a possible D gene is TRBD1 (5 bases). The CDR3 sequence is 14 residues long. V lost 4 bases to trimming and J lost 8 bases, with 14 bases between them. Germline CDR1 is MDHEN and CDR2 is SYDVKM. In DNA form, the CDR3 reads TGTGCCAGCAGTTCCCATCCAGGGTACGAAAAACTGTTTTTT. It yields the protein CASSSHPGYEKLFF.